The clone carrying this TCR beta chain occurred a few times. Only in-frame clones appear in the TCRdb table, and some are missing; sequencing was by immunoSEQ multiplex PCR. The table includes some 100,000 clones, 75% to 95% detected once. Exclusion of a patient followed from autoimmune disease history or systemic immunosuppression. Peripheral blood came from all dose cohorts at three timepoints. This entry belongs to a study of OX40 agonist ivuxolimab in advanced cancers. Study-level background: Administration of intravenous ivuxolimab to patients occurred every 2 weeks at 0.01 to 10 mg/kg.

Trimming stripped 2 bases from V and 0 bases from J, with 13 bases between. Looked up from germline, CDR1 is SGHAT and CDR2 is FQNNGV. The length of the CDR3 is 17 residues. Sequenced material: CD4+ or CD8+ T cells sorted from blood, taken in a trial of the OX40 agonist ivuxolimab. The clonotype originates from an adult with an advanced solid tumor such as melanoma, head and neck, liver or kidney cancer. This chain connects TRBV11-2 to TRBJ2-2, with D possibly matching TRBD2 (5 bases). CDR3 in amino acids: CASSLKRTDANTGELFF. The DNA of the CDR3 is TGTGCCAGCAGCTTAAAAAGGACTGACGCGAACACCGGGGAGCTGTTTTTT.